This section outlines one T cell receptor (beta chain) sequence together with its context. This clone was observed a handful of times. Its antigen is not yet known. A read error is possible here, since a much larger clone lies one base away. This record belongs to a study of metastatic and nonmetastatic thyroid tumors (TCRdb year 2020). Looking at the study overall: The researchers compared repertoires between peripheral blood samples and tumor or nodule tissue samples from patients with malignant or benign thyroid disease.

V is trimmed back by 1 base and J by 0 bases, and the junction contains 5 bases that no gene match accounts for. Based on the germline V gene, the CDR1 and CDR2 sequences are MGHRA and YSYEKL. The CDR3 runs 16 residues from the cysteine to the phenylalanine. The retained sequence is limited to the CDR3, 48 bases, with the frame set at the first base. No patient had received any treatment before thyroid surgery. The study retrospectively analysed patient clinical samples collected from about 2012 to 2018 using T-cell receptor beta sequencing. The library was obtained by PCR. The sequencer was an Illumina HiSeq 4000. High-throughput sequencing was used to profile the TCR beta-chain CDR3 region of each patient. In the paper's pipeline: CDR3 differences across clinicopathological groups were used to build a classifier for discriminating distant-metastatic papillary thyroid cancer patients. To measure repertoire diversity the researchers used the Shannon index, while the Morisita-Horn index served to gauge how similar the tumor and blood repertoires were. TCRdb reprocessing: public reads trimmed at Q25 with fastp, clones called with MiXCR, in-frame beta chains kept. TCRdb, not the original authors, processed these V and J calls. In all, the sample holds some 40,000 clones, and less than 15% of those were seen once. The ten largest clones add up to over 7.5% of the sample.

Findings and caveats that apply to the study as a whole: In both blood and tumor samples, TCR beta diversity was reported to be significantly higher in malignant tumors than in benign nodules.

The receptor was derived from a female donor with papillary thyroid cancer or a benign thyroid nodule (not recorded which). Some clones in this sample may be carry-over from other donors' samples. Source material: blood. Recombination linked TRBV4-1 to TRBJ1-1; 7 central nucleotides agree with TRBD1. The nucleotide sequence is TGCGCCAGCAGCCAAGGCTGGACAGGAGTGAACACTGAAGCTTTCTTT. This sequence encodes CASSQGWTGVNTEAFF.